This T cell receptor beta chain was observed in a study of molecular identifiers for immune sequencing clone quantification. V was pared by 4 bases and J by 2 bases, with 9 bases between. The germline V gene encodes CDR1 LGHDT and CDR2 YNNKEL (reference sequence). CDR3 length equals 13 residues. TCRdb re-analysed the PCR reads in MiXCR, keeping a single row per CDR3 protein. This repertoire shows around 480,000 distinct CDR3 sequences, about a quarter found once; its top ten account for approximately 0.76%. This clonotype was obtained from a human donor in good health. Some libraries in this study had Jurkat cell RNA spiked in. The chain carries TRBV3-1 and TRBJ2-7; D remains unclear. Specimen: naive CD8+ T cells from blood, with Jurkat cell RNA spiked in. Subset denoted: FACS-sorted CD8+CD4-CCR7+CD45RA+ naive T cells. The CDR3 is CASSRTLPYEQYF. The CDR3 coding sequence is TGTGCCAGCAGCCGGACGCTTCCCTACGAGCAGTACTTC.